A single sample gave rise to the 11 T cell receptor beta chains below, sequenced in a study of human T cells and chemical hapten exposure. TCRdb reanalysed the RACE reads using MiXCR and keeps one entry per CDR3 protein. The sample yields about 70,000 distinct CDR3 sequences, about 8.5% seen once. Time point in this sample: patch test 2, 6 weeks after DPC sensitization. Treatment defined: therapeutic diphenylcyclopropenone sensitization with weekly scalp DPC. Material: whole blood, obtained in connection with sensitization to the hapten diphenylcyclopropenone (DPC). The receptors come from a woman between 50 and 59 years old with alopecia areata. Some clones in this sample may be carry-over from other donors' samples.

The CDR3 nucleotides are TGTGCCAGCAGCTTAATGCTAGCGGGAGGCTTAACAGATACGCAGTATTTT. This codes for CASSLMLAGGLTDTQYF. The chain recombines TRBV7-2 with TRBJ2-3; the match to TRBD2 covers 11 bases. The germline V gene has CDR1 SGHTA and CDR2 FQGNSA. The CDR3 contains 17 residues. The V and J ends lost 2 bases and 3 bases, in that order; junction bases with no gene match: 7.

This clonotype showed up many times. V gene TRBV7-9 combines with J gene TRBJ1-2; weak D call: TRBD1 (6 bases). Trimming took 1 base from V and 8 from J, leaving 14 bases between them. CDR3 length equals 14 residues. The germline gives CDR1 SEHNR, CDR2 FQNEAQ (reference sequence). The CDR3 region has the DNA TGTGCCAGCAGCTTAGGTTTGGGGGCAGAAGGCTACACCTTC. This gives the protein CASSLGLGAEGYTF.

This clonotype was seen at least ten times. This chain links TRBV5-4 with TRBJ2-3; TRBD2 matches 12 bases. J lost 5 bases, V lost 3 bases, and 7 bases had no gene match. The germline gives CDR1 SGHNT, CDR2 YYREEE (reference sequence). The length of the CDR3 is 16 residues. DNA for the CDR3: TGTGCCAGCAGCTCCATGACTAGCGGGGGCGGAGATACGCAGTATTTT. It translates to CASSSMTSGGGDTQYF.

The sample holds many counts of this clonotype. The chain is built from TRBV2 and TRBJ1-6; D remains unclear. V was clipped by 8 bases and J by 7 bases, with 9 bases between them. The CDR3 contains 12 residues. CDR1 and CDR2 from the germline V gene are SNHLY and FYNNEI. CDR3 sequence: CASGEENSPLHF. The CDR3 bases are TGTGCCAGCGGCGAAGAGAATTCACCCCTCCACTTT.

On this clonotype itself: This may come from a read error, since a much larger clone is one base off. The chain uses TRBV7-2 and TRBJ1-6; no firm D call. The V end lost 1 base, the J end lost 2 bases, and 3 bases lay between the germline ends. Germline-derived CDR1 and CDR2 are SGHTA and FQGNSA. This CDR3 contains 14 residues. Here the CDR3 reads CASSLGAYNSPLHF. CDR3 coding DNA: TGTGCCAGCAGCTTAGGGGCCTATAATTCACCCCTCCACTTT.

This clonotype was observed at least ten times. The chain carries TRBV12-3 or TRBV12-4 and TRBJ1-1; 9 bases align to TRBD1. The CDR3 loop spans 16 amino acids. Germline trimming cut 5 bases from V and 5 bases from J; bases unmatched to any gene: 12. The CDR3 DNA reads TGTGCCAGCAGTCCACTATCCGGACAGGGGAGAACTGAAGCTTTCTTT. It encodes CASSPLSGQGRTEAFF.

The J gene is TRBJ1-1, the V gene TRBV27; D is ambiguous. V lost 3 bases and J 6 bases, leaving 14 bases between the germline ends. Germline V gene sequence: CDR1 MNHEY, CDR2 SMNVEV (reference sequence). The CDR3 totals 14 residues. CDR3 nucleotides: TGTGCCAGCAGTTTTTCGGGGTACGGCGCTGAAGCTTTCTTT. It translates to CASSFSGYGAEAFF.

The chain recombines TRBV7-2 with TRBJ1-5; the D is unclear. CDR1 and CDR2 (germline): SGHTA, FQGNSA. The CDR3 runs 14 residues. V was shortened by 1 base and J by 5 bases, with 9 bases between the two germline ends. The CDR3, as DNA: TGTGCCAGCAGCTTAGAGCTCTCCGATCAGCCCCAGCATTTT. Its protein is CASSLELSDQPQHF.

The chain links TRBV24-1 to TRBJ1-1; D gene uncertain. Germline-derived CDR1 and CDR2 are KGHDR and SFDVKD. The CDR3 is 13 residues long. The V gene lost 7 bases and the J gene lost 7 bases, with 15 bases spanning the gap. CDR3 DNA sequence: TGTGCCACCAGACGTACTAAGAAGGGTGAAGCTTTCTTT. Its translation: CATRRTKKGEAFF.

This clonotype was seen a handful of times. The V call is TRBV6-5, the J call TRBJ2-2; the match to TRBD1 covers 8 bases. V dropped 2 bases and J dropped 1; count of bases not matched to a gene: 3. The germline V gene encodes CDR1 MNHEY and CDR2 SVGAGI. The CDR3 sequence is 16 residues long. This CDR3 is CASSYDGQGNTGELFF. In DNA, the CDR3 is TGTGCCAGCAGTTACGACGGACAGGGGAACACCGGGGAGCTGTTTTTT.

This clonotype has at least ten counts. V usage is TRBV29-1 and J usage is TRBJ2-5; D remains ambiguous. Germline lookup yields CDR1 SQVTM and CDR2 ANQGSEA. The CDR3 has 12 residues. Trimming pared 2 bases from V and 5 bases from J, leaving 9 bases between. CDR3 residues: CSVERRAETQYF. The CDR3 DNA follows: TGCAGCGTTGAAAGGCGCGCGGAGACCCAGTACTTC. Complete variable domain (other parts from reference TRBV29-1 and TRBJ2-5): SAVISQKPSRDICQRGTSLTIQCQVDSQVTMMFWYRQQPGQSLTLIATANQGSEATYESGFVIDKFPISRPNLTFSTLTVSNMSPEDSSIYLCSVERRAETQYFGPGTRLLVL.